This T cell receptor beta chain was recovered during a study of blood T cell repertoires in COVID-19. About the research overall: COVID-19 samples from acute and convalescent phases originated in the United States, Italy and Spain. T cells, B-cell-depleted T cells, or PBMCs provided the cDNA or gDNA that served as material.

Per the authors' pipeline: Nucleated cell number was recorded as an estimate derived from reference gene primer amplification. The protocol was immunoSEQ multiplex PCR, while the TCRdb copy is restricted to in-frame clones and leaves out a portion. The V and J calls and clone size were taken over from that table, and D and trimming were inferred from the DNA. The sample has 61,000 or so clones, around nine tenths seen once. This CDR3 has 15 amino acids. In germline, CDR1 is KGHSH, CDR2 LQKENI. With V trimmed by 4 bases and J by 4 bases, 5 bases remained unmatched. The receptor was isolated from a woman aged 50 to 65 with active or convalescent COVID-19. The sample taken for sequencing was peripheral blood. The chain has TRBV18 and TRBJ1-4; 8 nucleotides align to TRBD1. This CDR3 is CASSQNRGDNEKLFF. CDR3 coding DNA: TGTGCCAGCTCACAAAACAGGGGGGATAATGAAAAACTGTTTTTT.